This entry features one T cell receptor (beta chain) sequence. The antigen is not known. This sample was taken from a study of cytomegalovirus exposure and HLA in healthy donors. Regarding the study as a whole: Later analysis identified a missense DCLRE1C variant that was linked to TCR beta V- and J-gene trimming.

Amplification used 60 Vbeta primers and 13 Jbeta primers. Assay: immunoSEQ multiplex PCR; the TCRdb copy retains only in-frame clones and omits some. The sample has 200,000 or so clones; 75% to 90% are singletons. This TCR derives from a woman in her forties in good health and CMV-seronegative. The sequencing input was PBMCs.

CDR3 in DNA: TGTGCCAGCAAGAGGGAAATAGGCAATCAGCCCCAGCATTTT. Its protein is CASKREIGNQPQHF. V usage is TRBV2 and J usage is TRBJ1-5, with unresolved D. The V and J ends lost 7 bases and 2 bases respectively, with 12 bases between them. This CDR3 contains 14 residues. Germline V gives CDR1 SNHLY, CDR2 FYNNEI.